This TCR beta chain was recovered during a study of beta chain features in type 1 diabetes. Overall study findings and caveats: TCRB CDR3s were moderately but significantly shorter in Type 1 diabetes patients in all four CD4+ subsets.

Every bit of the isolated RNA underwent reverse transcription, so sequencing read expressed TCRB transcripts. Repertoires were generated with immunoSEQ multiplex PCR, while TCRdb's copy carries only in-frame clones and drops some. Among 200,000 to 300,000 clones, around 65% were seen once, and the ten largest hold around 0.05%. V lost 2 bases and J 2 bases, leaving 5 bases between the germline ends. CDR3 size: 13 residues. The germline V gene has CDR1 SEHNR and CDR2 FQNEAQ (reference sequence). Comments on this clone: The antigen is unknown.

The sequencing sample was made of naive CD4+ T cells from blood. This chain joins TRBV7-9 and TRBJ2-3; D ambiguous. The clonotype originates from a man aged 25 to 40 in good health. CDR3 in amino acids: CASSLQITDTQYF. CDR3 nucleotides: TGTGCCAGCAGCTTACAGATCACAGATACGCAGTATTTT.